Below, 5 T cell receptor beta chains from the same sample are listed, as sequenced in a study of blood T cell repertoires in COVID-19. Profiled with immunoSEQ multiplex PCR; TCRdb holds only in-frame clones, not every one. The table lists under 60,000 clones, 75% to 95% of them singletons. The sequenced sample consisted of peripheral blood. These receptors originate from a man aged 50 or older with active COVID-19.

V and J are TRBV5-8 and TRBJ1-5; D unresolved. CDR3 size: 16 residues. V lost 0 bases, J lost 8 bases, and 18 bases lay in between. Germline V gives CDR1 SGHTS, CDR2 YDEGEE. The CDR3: CASSLAPGGPPEPQHF. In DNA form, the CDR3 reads TGTGCCAGCAGCTTGGCCCCAGGAGGACCCCCCGAGCCCCAGCATTTT.

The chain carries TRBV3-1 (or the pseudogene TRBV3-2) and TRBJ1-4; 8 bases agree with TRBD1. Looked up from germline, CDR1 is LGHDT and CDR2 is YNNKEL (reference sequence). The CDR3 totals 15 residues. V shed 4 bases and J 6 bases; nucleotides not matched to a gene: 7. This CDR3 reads CASSRLQGGDEKLFF. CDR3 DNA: TGTGCCAGCAGCCGACTACAGGGGGGAGATGAAAAACTGTTTTTT.

CDR3 region: CASSRFFSGNYEQYF. In nucleotides, the CDR3 is TGTGCCAGCAGTCGCTTCTTCAGCGGGAACTACGAGCAGTACTTC. This rearrangement joins TRBV6-5 to TRBJ2-7; 7 nucleotides line up with TRBD2. The CDR3 contains 15 residues. Germline assignment: CDR1 MNHEY and CDR2 SVGAGI. V was clipped by 5 bases and J by 3 bases; unmatched bases: 10.

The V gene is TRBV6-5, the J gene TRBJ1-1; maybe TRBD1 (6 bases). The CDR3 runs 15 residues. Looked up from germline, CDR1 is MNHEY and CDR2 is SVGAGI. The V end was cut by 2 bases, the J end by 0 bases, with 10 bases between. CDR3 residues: CASSYDRIMNTEAFF. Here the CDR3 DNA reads TGTGCCAGCAGTTACGACAGGATTATGAACACTGAAGCTTTCTTT.

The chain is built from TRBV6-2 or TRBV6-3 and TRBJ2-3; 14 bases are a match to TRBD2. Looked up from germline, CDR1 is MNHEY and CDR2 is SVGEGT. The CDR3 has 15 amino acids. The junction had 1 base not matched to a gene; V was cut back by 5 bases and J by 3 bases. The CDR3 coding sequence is TGTGCCAGCAGTCGGACTAGCGGGGGGACAGATACGCAGTATTTT. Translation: CASSRTSGGTDTQYF.